A single sample gave rise to the 31 T cell receptor beta chains below, sequenced in a study of shared clonotypes between healthy human individuals. Measured with immunoSEQ multiplex PCR; TCRdb has only the in-frame clones, and not every one. The sample lists approximately 460,000 clones, more than 70% occurring once. The sample was PBMCs. These receptor sequences come from a woman aged 40 to 49 in good health. Some clones in this sample may be carry-over from other donors' samples.

The rearrangement uses TRBV28 and TRBJ1-2; no reliable D call. CDR1 and CDR2 (germline): MDHEN, SYDVKM. Trimming stripped 2 bases from V and 4 bases from J, with 8 bases between. The CDR3 has 13 residues. The CDR3 coding sequence is TGTGCCAGCAGTTTAAGGACTCTCTATGGCTACACCTTC. Amino acids: CASSLRTLYGYTF.

This chain connects TRBV7-3 to TRBJ2-1; no definite D call. From germline, CDR1 is SGHTA and CDR2 FQGTGA. The CDR3 contains 15 residues. Trimming left V 4 bases short and J 10 bases short, with 20 bases between. As DNA, the CDR3 is TGTGCCAGCAGCTCAAAAGGAGACTGGCTTGAGGAGCAGTTCTTC. Translation gives CASSSKGDWLEEQFF.

Turning to this clone: This likely traces to a read error, being one base from a far larger clone. This chain joins TRBV28 and TRBJ2-7; 10 positions match TRBD2. Germline assignment: CDR1 MDHEN and CDR2 SYDVKM. After removal of 5 bases from V and 6 bases from J, the junction contained 13 bases not matched to a gene. The CDR3 consists of 16 residues. The chain's CDR3 is CASSPPGASGSREQYF. In nucleotides, the CDR3 is TGTGCCAGCAGTCCGCCCGGGGCTAGCGGGAGTCGCGAGCAGTACTTC.

The V gene is TRBV18, the J gene TRBJ1-2; 10 bases are a match to TRBD1. CDR3 size: 16 residues. In germline, CDR1 is KGHSH, CDR2 LQKENI. V gave up 2 bases and J gave up 3 bases; unmatched junction bases: 6. The DNA of the CDR3 is TGTGCCAGCTCACCAAATGCCGGGACAGGGGACTATGGCTACACCTTC. Translated, it gives CASSPNAGTGDYGYTF. The entire variable domain, with the rest obtained from reference TRBV18 and TRBJ1-2, is as follows: NAGVMQNPRHLVRRRGQEARLRCSPMKGHSHVYWYRQLPEEGLKFMVYLQKENIIDESGMPKERFSAEFPKEGPSILRIQQVVRGDSAAYFCASSPNAGTGDYGYTFGSGTRLTVV.

The gene calls are TRBV6-1 and TRBJ2-2; D ambiguous. V shed 3 bases and J shed 3 bases, with 11 bases lying between them. Germline CDR1 reads MNHNS; CDR2 reads SASEGT. The CDR3 sequence is 15 residues long. The CDR3: CASSDLRSYTGELFF. In DNA, the CDR3 is TGTGCCAGCAGTGATCTCCGGTCATACACCGGGGAGCTGTTTTTT.

The chain combines TRBV28 with TRBJ1-5; 7 bases match TRBD1. The CDR3 extends over 13 amino acids. With V trimmed by 7 bases and J by 3 bases, 3 bases remained unmatched. Germline-derived CDR1 and CDR2 are MDHEN and SYDVKM. The CDR3 here is CASKTGTNQPQHF. Here the CDR3 DNA reads TGTGCCAGCAAGACAGGGACCAATCAGCCCCAGCATTTT.

This sequence joins TRBV6-6 and TRBJ2-5, with D perhaps being TRBD1 or TRBD2 (5 bases each). CDR1 MNHNY and CDR2 SVGAGI come from the germline V gene (reference sequence). This CDR3 has 13 residues. The V end lost 7 bases, the J end lost 5 bases, and 14 bases lay between the germline ends. CDR3: CASTRDRRETQYF. Here the CDR3 DNA reads TGTGCCAGCACCCGGGACCGGAGGGAGACCCAGTACTTC.

Only one count was recorded for this clone. The J gene is TRBJ1-5, the V gene TRBV4-1; D ambiguous. The CDR3 length is 13 residues. V was pared by 0 bases and J by 7 bases, with 7 bases between. Germline V gene lookup returns CDR1 MGHRA and CDR2 YSYEKL. In DNA, the CDR3 is TGCGCCAGCAGCCAAGATCACAGCCAGCCCCAGCATTTT. This translates into CASSQDHSQPQHF.

V gene TRBV7-8 combines with J gene TRBJ2-7; 9 bases map to TRBD2. Germline V gene lookup returns CDR1 SGHVS and CDR2 FQNEAQ. CDR3 length: 16 residues. The ends lost 1 base at V and 4 bases at J; junction bases unmatched: 8. CDR3 sequence reads: CASSLGGRREGYEQYF. DNA of the CDR3: TGTGCCAGCAGCTTAGGGGGGCGGCGGGAGGGTTACGAGCAGTACTTC.

The CDR3 DNA is TGTGCCAGCAGTAGTCTAGCGGGAGTCGGCGAGCAGTACTTC. Translated: CASSSLAGVGEQYF. V is TRBV28 and J is TRBJ2-7; 10 nucleotides line up with TRBD2. The CDR3 sequence is 14 residues long. Germline CDR1 reads MDHEN; CDR2 reads SYDVKM. V gave up 5 bases and J gave up 6 bases; unmatched junction bases: 7. The entire variable domain, with the rest obtained from reference TRBV28 and TRBJ2-7, is as follows: DVKVTQSSRYLVKRTGEKVFLECVQDMDHENMFWYRQDPGLGLRLIYFSYDVKMKEKGDIPEGYSVSREKKERFSLILESASTNQTSMYLCASSSLAGVGEQYFGPGTRLTVT.

The V and J genes are TRBV19 and TRBJ1-5; 7 nucleotides agree with TRBD1. Germline CDR1 reads LNHDA; CDR2 reads SQIVND (reference sequence). V shed 10 bases, J shed 3 bases, and the junction held 12 bases outside the gene matches. This CDR3 comprises 15 residues. CDR3 loop: CATKDRDGDNQPQHF. CDR3 sequence (DNA): TGTGCCACCAAAGACAGGGATGGGGACAATCAGCCCCAGCATTTT.

The genes are TRBV10-3 and TRBJ2-7; unclear D gene. Trimming pared 7 bases from V and 2 bases from J, leaving 12 bases between. The CDR3 loop spans 13 amino acids. Per germline, CDR1 ENHRY and CDR2 SYGVKD. CDR3 sequence reads: CAIMVDPTYEQYF. CDR3 nucleotides: TGTGCCATCATGGTGGACCCCACCTACGAGCAGTACTTC.

Concerning this clone: This specimen includes other DNA sequences encoding the same CDR3. The rearrangement links TRBV5-1 to TRBJ2-6, with D perhaps TRBD1 (6 bases). This CDR3 region has 15 residues. Germline lookup yields CDR1 SGHRS and CDR2 YFSETQ. Trimming removed 0 bases from V and 2 bases from J, with 6 bases in between. The CDR3 DNA sequence: TGCGCCAGCAGCTTGGAGGGGGCTGGGGCCAACGTCCTGACTTTC. Translation: CASSLEGAGANVLTF.

The chain is built from TRBV27 and TRBJ2-5; no clear D gene. This CDR3 is 15 amino acids long. V dropped 3 bases and J dropped 2 bases, with 13 bases sitting between them. Germline CDR1 MNHEY, CDR2 SMNVEV (reference sequence). DNA for the CDR3: TGTGCCAGCAGTTTTAGCCGGTTGGGACAAGAGACCCAGTACTTC. It encodes CASSFSRLGQETQYF.

The V call is TRBV18, the J call TRBJ2-4, with 10 bases that match TRBD2. The CDR3 is made up of 14 amino acids. V lost 4 bases, J lost 5 bases, and 2 bases stayed unmatched. Germline V lookup: CDR1 KGHSH, CDR2 LQKENI. CDR3: CASSHGLAENIQYF. CDR3 in DNA: TGTGCCAGCTCACACGGACTAGCGGAAAACATTCAGTACTTC.

This clone has just a few counts. The rearrangement uses TRBV6-4 and TRBJ2-3; TRBD2 matches 9 bases. This CDR3 region has 14 residues. Germline CDR1 reads MRHNA; CDR2 reads SNTAGT. V trimming: 4 bases; J trimming: 2 bases; junction bases outside the gene matches: 1. CDR3 region: CASSVAGDTDTQYF. CDR3 nucleotide sequence: TGTGCCAGCAGTGTAGCGGGAGACACAGATACGCAGTATTTT.

V is TRBV30 and J is TRBJ2-5; D remains ambiguous. With 2 bases removed from V and 5 bases from J, the gap between germline ends came to 15 bases. The CDR3 spans 14 residues. Germline loops: CDR1 GTSNPN, CDR2 SVGIG (reference sequence). The CDR3 DNA follows: TGTGCCTGGAGTCCCACATCTTGGGGTGAGACCCAGTACTTC. Encoded protein: CAWSPTSWGETQYF.

V and J are TRBV7-9 and TRBJ2-1; 8 bases line up with TRBD2. The germline CDR1 and CDR2 sequences are SEHNR and FQNEAQ (reference sequence). V dropped 7 bases and J dropped 7; count of bases not matched to a gene: 9. CDR3 size: 14 residues. The CDR3 DNA is TGTGCCAGCAATCCCAGCGGGAGCGGTAATGAGCAGTTCTTC. It is translated as CASNPSGSGNEQFF.

The chain is built from TRBV15 and TRBJ2-7; a weak D match, TRBD2 (6 bases). The germline V and J ends were trimmed by 1 base and 3 bases, with 10 bases remaining between them. CDR3 length equals 14 residues. Germline V gives CDR1 LNHNV, CDR2 YYDKDF (reference sequence). The CDR3 sequence: CATSRGRRGYEQYF. As DNA, the CDR3 is TGTGCCACCAGCAGAGGCCGGAGGGGCTACGAGCAGTACTTC.

This clone was picked up many times. Other nucleotide sequences from this sample produce the same CDR3. The chain links TRBV7-9 to TRBJ2-3; 13 nucleotides match TRBD2. With V trimmed by 2 bases and J by 8 bases, 7 bases remained unmatched. This CDR3 has 16 amino acids. Germline CDR1 and CDR2: SEHNR and FQNEAQ (reference sequence). The CDR3 sequence is CASSLPGLAGVGTQYF. For the CDR3, the DNA is TGTGCCAGCAGCTTACCCGGACTAGCGGGAGTGGGTACGCAGTATTTT.

The chain uses TRBV6-5 and TRBJ2-7; D is possibly TRBD1 or TRBD2 (6 bases each). The CDR3 extends over 12 amino acids. V lost 10 bases to trimming and J lost 3 bases, with 13 bases between them. Per germline, CDR1 MNHEY and CDR2 SVGAGI. The CDR3: CATRGLLYEQYF. DNA for the CDR3: TGTGCCACCAGGGGACTCCTCTACGAGCAGTACTTC.

As concerns this clone: A far larger clone is a single base away, which makes a read error likely. The CDR3 region has the DNA TGTGCCAGCAGACGACTAGCAACGGAGACCCAGTACTTC. Translated, it gives CASRRLATETQYF. The chain combines TRBV28 with TRBJ2-5; 7 bases map to TRBD2. Germline CDR1 MDHEN, CDR2 SYDVKM. The CDR3 has 13 residues. Trimming took 6 bases from V and 5 from J; bases not matched to a gene: 6.

Worth noting for this clone: Within the sample, other DNA sequences also encode this same CDR3. Written as DNA, the CDR3 is TGTGCCAGCTCACCGGGGGCGGGCACTGAAGCTTTCTTT. This sequence encodes CASSPGAGTEAFF. The chain employs TRBV18 and TRBJ1-1, with D possibly matching TRBD1 (6 bases). The CDR3 sequence is 13 residues long. Germline CDR1 and CDR2: KGHSH and LQKENI. The germline V and J ends were trimmed by 3 bases and 4 bases, with 9 bases remaining between them.

The chain uses TRBV11-1 and TRBJ2-1; 15 bases map to TRBD2. V lost 5 bases to trimming and J lost 8 bases; unmatched junction nucleotides: 10. This CDR3 has 17 residues. The V gene's germline CDR1 is SGHAT and CDR2 FQDESV (reference sequence). CDR3 amino acids: CASSQRGTSGRIDEQFF. The CDR3, as DNA: TGTGCCAGCAGCCAGCGAGGGACTAGCGGGAGGATAGATGAGCAGTTCTTC.

Notes on this clone: A read error is likely here: a far larger clone is one base away. Other DNA sequences within the sample encode an identical CDR3. The V and J genes are TRBV7-8 and TRBJ1-3, with D perhaps TRBD1 (6 bases). Germline values: CDR1 SGHVS, CDR2 FQNEAQ. The CDR3 has 14 residues. CDR3 in amino acids: CASSARLVKGELHF. CDR3 coding DNA: TGTGCCAGCAGCGCGAGATTAGTAAAGGGGGAGTTACATTTC. The full variable domain, in which reference TRBV7-8 and TRBJ1-3 provide the parts outside the CDR3, is GAGVSQSPRYKVAKRGQDVALRCDPISGHVSLFWYQQALGQGPEFLTYFQNEAQLDKSGLPSDRFFAERPEGSVSTLKIQRTQQEDSAVYLCASSARLVKGELHFGEGSWLTVV.

The chain joins TRBV5-1 to TRBJ2-2, with TRBD1 matching 9 bases. The trim removed 8 bases at V and 0 bases at J, leaving 2 bases unmatched. The CDR3 runs to 14 residues. Germline V gives CDR1 SGHRS, CDR2 YFSETQ. CDR3 protein: CASRQGANTGELFF. DNA of the CDR3: TGCGCCAGTCGACAGGGGGCGAACACCGGGGAGCTGTTTTTT.

The chain carries TRBV4-3 and TRBJ1-1; 9 positions match TRBD1. CDR3 length: 16 residues. Per germline, CDR1 LGHNA and CDR2 YSLEER. The ends lost 0 bases at V and 2 bases at J; junction bases unmatched: 4. Here the CDR3 reads CASSQDGGQGNTEAFF. DNA of the CDR3: TGCGCCAGCAGCCAAGATGGGGGACAGGGAAACACTGAAGCTTTCTTT.

The gene calls are TRBV18 and TRBJ2-7; 8 nucleotides align to TRBD1. Germline V gene sequence: CDR1 KGHSH, CDR2 LQKENI. The ends lost 9 bases at V and 2 bases at J; junction bases unmatched: 6. There are 13 residues in the CDR3. The CDR3 DNA reads TGTGCCAGTTCAGGACAGGGAACCTACGAGCAGTACTTC. It specifies CASSGQGTYEQYF.

In regard to this clone: This likely traces to a read error, being one base from a far larger clone. Other nucleotide sequences from this sample produce the same CDR3. This rearrangement joins TRBV5-1 to TRBJ2-2, with 8 bases that match TRBD2. V was clipped by 1 base and J by 1 base; unmatched bases: 0. Germline values: CDR1 SGHRS, CDR2 YFSETQ. CDR3 length: 15 residues. In DNA form, the CDR3 reads TGCGCCAGCAGCTTGACTAGCGGGAACACCGGGGAGCTGTTTTTT. This gives the protein CASSLTSGNTGELFF.

Remarks on this clone: A single base separates this from a much larger clone, so it may be a read error. At the DNA level, this CDR3 is encoded by other sequences in the same sample as well. The chain is built from TRBV6-5 and TRBJ2-2, with 7 bases that match TRBD1. Germline V gives CDR1 MNHEY, CDR2 SVGAGI. The CDR3 loop spans 15 amino acids. The CDR3 bases are TGTGCCAGCAGTTACCGGACAGGCTACACCGGGGAGCTGTTTTTC. Amino acids: CASSYRTGYTGELFF.

The chain couples TRBV27 to TRBJ2-1; D remains unclear. CDR3 length: 14 amino acids. The V gene lost 2 bases and the J gene lost 6 bases, with 11 bases spanning the gap. CDR1 and CDR2 (germline): MNHEY, SMNVEV (reference sequence). The CDR3 DNA is TGTGCCAGCAGTTTAATGACCGGCCCCAATGAGCAGTTCTTC. Translated: CASSLMTGPNEQFF.